The 26 T cell receptor beta chains below all came from one sample that was sequenced in a study of identical twins. One entry per CDR3 protein results from TCRdb running MiXCR on the 5' RACE reads. The data contain 350,000 to 400,000 distinct CDR3 sequences, around 9.7% of them singletons. Material: naive T cells sorted from blood. The receptors originated from a woman in her fifties or sixties in good health.

This clonotype has more than one count but fewer than ten. The chain employs TRBV5-1 and TRBJ2-1; 11 bases line up with TRBD2. Germline lookup yields CDR1 SGHRS and CDR2 YFSETQ. The CDR3 loop spans 14 amino acids. With V trimmed by 2 bases and J by 8 bases, 3 bases remained unmatched. The CDR3 DNA reads as TGCGCCAGCAGCTTAACTAGCGGGAGCGATGAGCAGTTCTTC. As protein: CASSLTSGSDEQFF.

This chain joins TRBV19 and TRBJ2-1, with 8 positions matching TRBD2. Trimming at V came to 7 bases and at J to 6 bases, leaving 8 bases not matched to a gene. The germline V gene encodes CDR1 LNHDA and CDR2 SQIVND (reference sequence). The CDR3 sequence is 14 residues long. The DNA of the CDR3 is TGTGCCAGTACCTTAAGCGGGAGTGGCAATGAGCAGTTCTTC. Amino acid sequence: CASTLSGSGNEQFF.

This clonotype occurred a few times. This chain links TRBV18 with TRBJ2-1; D is uncertain. In germline, CDR1 is KGHSH, CDR2 LQKENI. V dropped 2 bases and J dropped 5 bases, with 13 bases sitting between them. The CDR3 sequence is 15 residues long. CDR3 region: CASSPSLVPHNEQFF. The CDR3 region has the DNA TGTGCCAGCTCACCATCGCTTGTGCCACACAATGAGCAGTTCTTC.

The sample holds many counts of this clonotype. This chain uses TRBV6-5 with TRBJ1-5; D is possibly TRBD1 (6 bases). CDR1 is MNHEY and CDR2 is SVGAGI in the germline V gene. The CDR3 runs to 15 residues. V was pared by 6 bases and J by 2 bases, with 14 bases between. CDR3 DNA sequence: TGTGCCAGCAGCAAGAGGGGGAGCCGCAATCAGCCCCAGCATTTT. Translation gives CASSKRGSRNQPQHF.

This clonotype was recorded at least ten times. V usage is TRBV24-1 and J usage is TRBJ2-1; D is possibly TRBD2 (5 bases). The CDR3 has 14 amino acids. V gave up 6 bases and J gave up 8 bases, with 16 bases separating them. Germline V CDR1 and CDR2: KGHDR, SFDVKD. CDR3 loop: CATSREGRYDEQFF. CDR3 DNA: TGTGCCACCAGTCGTGAGGGTCGGTACGATGAGCAGTTCTTC.

Ten or more counts support this clonotype. The gene calls are TRBV12-3 or TRBV12-4 and TRBJ2-7, with D tentatively TRBD2 (5 bases). Trimming took off 3 bases at V and 6 bases at J, with 15 bases between the two ends. The CDR3 is made up of 14 amino acids. The CDR3 DNA is TGTGCCAGCAGTTTGGGCGGGCGGGCAGGCGAGCAGTACTTC. Encoded protein: CASSLGGRAGEQYF.

This clonotype occurred many times. The chain is built from TRBV14 and TRBJ2-3; D call uncertain. V was clipped by 0 bases and J by 5 bases, with 6 bases between them. Germline values: CDR1 SGHDN, CDR2 FVKESK. The CDR3 length is 13 residues. CDR3: CASSQELGDTQYF. For the CDR3, the DNA is TGTGCCAGCAGCCAAGAATTAGGAGATACGCAGTATTTT.

This sequence joins TRBV5-1 and TRBJ1-4; weak D call: TRBD1 (5 bases). Per the germline V gene, CDR1 is SGHRS and CDR2 is YFSETQ. With 1 base removed from V and 5 bases from J, the gap between germline ends came to 12 bases. The CDR3 is made up of 15 amino acids. The CDR3 spells CASSLRPGLNEKLFF. CDR3 sequence (DNA): TGCGCCAGCAGCTTGCGGCCGGGGCTAAATGAAAAACTGTTTTTT.

V gene TRBV19 combines with J gene TRBJ2-6; 12 positions agree with TRBD1. V lost 3 bases, J lost 4 bases, and 7 bases stayed unmatched. The CDR3 extends over 18 amino acids. Germline assignment: CDR1 LNHDA and CDR2 SQIVND (reference sequence). CDR3 amino acids: CASSIPGQGAGGANVLTF. The CDR3 DNA reads as TGTGCCAGTAGTATCCCGGGACAGGGGGCAGGGGGGGCCAACGTCCTGACTTTC.

Many counts were recorded for this clonotype. V usage is TRBV24-1 and J usage is TRBJ1-5, with D possibly being TRBD1 (6 bases). There are 14 residues in the CDR3. Trimming left V 9 bases short and J 3 bases short, with 14 bases between. The germline V gene encodes CDR1 KGHDR and CDR2 SFDVKD. The CDR3: CATGPGQSNQPQHF. DNA of the CDR3: TGTGCCACCGGTCCAGGACAGTCCAATCAGCCCCAGCATTTT.

This clonotype was detected many times. J is TRBJ2-7 and V is TRBV7-9; D not certain. The CDR3 covers 14 residues. CDR1 SEHNR and CDR2 FQNEAQ come from the germline V gene (reference sequence). Trimming stripped 2 bases from V and 2 bases from J, with 10 bases between. CDR3: CASSLTGSPYEQYF. For the CDR3, the DNA is TGTGCCAGCAGCTTAACTGGCAGCCCCTACGAGCAGTACTTC.

This clonotype appeared many times. The CDR3 region is CASSRAGTAKNTEAFF. The CDR3 region has the DNA TGTGCCAGCAGTCGGGCCGGGACAGCGAAGAACACTGAAGCTTTCTTT. The chain is built from TRBV6-1 and TRBJ1-1, with 7 nucleotides matching TRBD1. The CDR3 extends over 16 amino acids. Germline values: CDR1 MNHNS, CDR2 SASEGT. V lost 5 bases to trimming and J lost 1 base; unmatched junction nucleotides: 10.

In this sample, this clonotype turned up many times. The chain is built from TRBV5-1 and TRBJ1-4, with TRBD1 as a possible D gene (5 bases). The CDR3 contains 14 residues. V gave up 1 base and J gave up 6 bases, with 10 bases separating them. Per germline, CDR1 SGHRS and CDR2 YFSETQ. CDR3: CASSLSGADEKLFF. In nucleotides, the CDR3 is TGCGCCAGCAGCTTGTCCGGGGCGGATGAAAAACTGTTTTTT.

The rearrangement links TRBV5-1 to TRBJ2-3, with 7 positions matching TRBD1. The J segment lost 5 bases and the V segment lost 3 bases, leaving 6 bases of the junction unmatched. Germline CDR1 reads SGHRS; CDR2 reads YFSETQ. The length of the CDR3 is 14 residues. CDR3 amino acids: CASSSDRPRDTQYF. The CDR3 DNA sequence: TGCGCCAGCAGCTCGGACAGGCCCAGAGATACGCAGTATTTT.

This chain uses TRBV7-6 with TRBJ2-2; TRBD2 agrees at 14 bases. Germline V gives CDR1 SGHVS, CDR2 FNYEAQ. The trim removed 3 bases at V and 6 bases at J, leaving 3 bases unmatched. This CDR3 is 16 amino acids long. In DNA form, the CDR3 reads TGTGCCAGCAGCTTTCAGGGACTAGCGGGAGCCGGGGAGCTGTTTTTT. It specifies CASSFQGLAGAGELFF.

This clonotype was picked up a small number of times. The chain carries TRBV28 and TRBJ2-3, with 9 bases lining up with TRBD1. Looked up from germline, CDR1 is MDHEN and CDR2 is SYDVKM. This CDR3 is 16 amino acids long. J was trimmed by 0 bases and V by 2 bases; bases with no gene match: 3. Here the CDR3 reads CASSLTGGGSTDTQYF. The CDR3 DNA reads TGTGCCAGCAGTTTAACAGGGGGCGGAAGCACAGATACGCAGTATTTT.

This clonotype was recorded many times. This rearrangement joins TRBV7-6 to TRBJ2-3, with 14 bases that match TRBD2. This CDR3 comprises 19 residues. Germline V gives CDR1 SGHVS, CDR2 FNYEAQ. J gave up 1 base and V 5 bases, and 11 bases lay outside the gene matches. Here the CDR3 DNA reads TGTGCCAGCAGCCAGTCGGGACTAGCGGGAGTACGTGGCACAGATACGCAGTATTTT. Protein product: CASSQSGLAGVRGTDTQYF.

This clonotype was found a few times. The chain links TRBV7-2 to TRBJ1-1; no reliable D call. The V gene lost 1 base and the J gene lost 4 bases, with 10 bases spanning the gap. The CDR3 contains 14 residues. Germline assignment: CDR1 SGHTA and CDR2 FQGNSA. CDR3 nucleotides: TGTGCCAGCAGCTTAGACGGTTTCGGCACTGAAGCTTTCTTT. Its translation: CASSLDGFGTEAFF.

This clonotype has at least ten counts. J is TRBJ1-1 and V is TRBV12-3 or TRBV12-4; D might be TRBD1 (6 bases). CDR3 size: 13 residues. Trimming took off 4 bases at V and 1 base at J, with 7 bases between the two ends. CDR3 sequence reads: CASSSDRNTEAFF. The CDR3 DNA reads TGTGCCAGCAGTTCGGACAGGAACACTGAAGCTTTCTTT.

The gene calls are TRBV11-2 and TRBJ2-3; 9 nucleotides agree with TRBD2. J lost 7 bases, V lost 6 bases, and 8 bases had no gene match. The CDR3 spans 14 residues. Per the germline V gene, CDR1 is SGHAT and CDR2 is FQNNGV. The CDR3, as DNA: TGTGCCAGCAGAGATAGCGGGAGATCCAATACGCAGTATTTT. This sequence encodes CASRDSGRSNTQYF.

This clonotype was detected ten times or more. The CDR3: CASSLFLSGTEQFF. The DNA of the CDR3 is TGTGCCAGCAGTCTATTCCTTTCCGGGACAGAGCAGTTCTTC. The chain recombines TRBV12-3 or TRBV12-4 with TRBJ2-1, with D possibly matching TRBD1 (6 bases). The V and J ends lost 5 bases and 10 bases respectively, with 18 bases between them. The CDR3 loop spans 14 amino acids.

This clonotype has a count of ten or more. The chain carries TRBV29-1 and TRBJ1-1; 7 positions match TRBD1. V dropped 4 bases and J dropped 0; count of bases not matched to a gene: 5. CDR1 SQVTM and CDR2 ANQGSEA come from the germline V gene. The CDR3 loop spans 14 amino acids. CDR3 DNA sequence: TGCAGCGTTGTAATCGGGACAGTGAACACTGAAGCTTTCTTT. It is translated as CSVVIGTVNTEAFF.

The chain has TRBV28 and TRBJ2-2; D is possibly TRBD1 (6 bases). The CDR3 is 13 residues long. Trimming stripped 10 bases from V and 1 base from J, with 10 bases between. Germline V gives CDR1 MDHEN, CDR2 SYDVKM. This CDR3 is CATEGGNTGELFF. The CDR3 DNA sequence: TGTGCCACCGAAGGGGGGAACACCGGGGAGCTGTTTTTT.

This clonotype was detected only a few times. The chain has TRBV4-1 and TRBJ2-5; the D is unclear. Trimming removed 0 bases from V and 7 bases from J, with 15 bases in between. CDR3 length equals 15 residues. Germline V CDR1 and CDR2: MGHRA, YSYEKL. The DNA for the CDR3 is TGCGCCAGCAGCCAAGATTCCCTTACCGGCGGGACCCAGTACTTC. Its translation: CASSQDSLTGGTQYF.

This clonotype was seen at least ten times. The limits of the CDR3 on the DNA are not certain, so only TCRdb's listed CDR3 is given. The chain employs TRBV12-3 or TRBV12-4 and TRBJ2-3; TRBD2 is the table's D call, not checked against the DNA. The CDR3 is made up of 12 amino acids, end residues included. Here the CDR3 reads CASSSSGVEQYF.

In this sample, this clonotype turned up a few times. The chain recombines TRBV12-3 or TRBV12-4 with TRBJ2-7; D possibly corresponds to TRBD2 (5 bases). CDR3 length: 16 residues. Trimming stripped 5 bases from V and 3 bases from J, with 20 bases between. The CDR3 region is CASSRAQTSGSYEQYF. CDR3 nucleotide sequence: TGTGCCAGCAGTCGGGCGCAAACTAGTGGGAGCTACGAGCAGTACTTC.